This note documents a single T cell receptor (beta chain) sequence. What it recognizes is unknown. The data are from a study of cytomegalovirus exposure and HLA in healthy donors. Overall study results and limits: The study designated 150 to 200 TCR beta chains cytomegalovirus-associated. In a later analysis, TCR beta V- and J-gene trimming showed a link to a missense DCLRE1C variant.

The CDR3 covers 15 residues. Germline assignment: CDR1 LNHDA and CDR2 SQIVND (reference sequence). V lost 2 bases to trimming and J lost 5 bases; unmatched junction nucleotides: 4. PCR primers comprised 60 Vbeta and 13 Jbeta primers. Data came from immunoSEQ multiplex PCR; TCRdb stores just in-frame clones and leaves some out. The sample holds 80,000 to 100,000 clones, around three quarters seen once. The origin of this receptor is a man aged 25-40 years in good health and CMV-seronegative. Input material: PBMCs. This chain links TRBV19 with TRBJ2-1; 9 bases match TRBD2. CDR3 nucleotide sequence: TGTGCCAGTAGTATATTGACTAGCGGTCACAATGAGCAGTTCTTC. Translation: CASSILTSGHNEQFF.